This TCR beta chain was identified during a study of T cell clonotyping in hematopoietic cell transplantation. Assay used: immunoSEQ multiplex PCR; TCRdb lists only in-frame clones, some missing. The sample carries some 13,000 clones, around 90% recorded once. Notes on this clone: Its antigen is unidentified.

Study conclusions and caveats: Few recipient clonotypes overlapped donors; over 95% were de novo at given depth. After transplant, recipient diversity fell while pathologically expanded clonotypes grew through day 180.

Trimming removed 5 bases at V and 2 bases at J, with 7 bases between. This CDR3 comprises 13 residues. Germline-derived CDR1 and CDR2 are SGHTA and FQGNSA. The chain recombines TRBV7-2 with TRBJ1-5; D is uncertain. This sample comprised PBMCs, obtained 100 days after allogeneic stem cell transplant. The sequence was obtained from a female patient aged 50 to 65 who had an allogeneic stem cell transplant from an unrelated donor, so the T cells may come from the graft donor. Some clones in this sample may be carry-over from other donors' samples. The CDR3 sequence: CASSRGGNQPQHF. The CDR3 DNA sequence: TGTGCCAGCAGCCGCGGGGGCAATCAGCCCCAGCATTTT.